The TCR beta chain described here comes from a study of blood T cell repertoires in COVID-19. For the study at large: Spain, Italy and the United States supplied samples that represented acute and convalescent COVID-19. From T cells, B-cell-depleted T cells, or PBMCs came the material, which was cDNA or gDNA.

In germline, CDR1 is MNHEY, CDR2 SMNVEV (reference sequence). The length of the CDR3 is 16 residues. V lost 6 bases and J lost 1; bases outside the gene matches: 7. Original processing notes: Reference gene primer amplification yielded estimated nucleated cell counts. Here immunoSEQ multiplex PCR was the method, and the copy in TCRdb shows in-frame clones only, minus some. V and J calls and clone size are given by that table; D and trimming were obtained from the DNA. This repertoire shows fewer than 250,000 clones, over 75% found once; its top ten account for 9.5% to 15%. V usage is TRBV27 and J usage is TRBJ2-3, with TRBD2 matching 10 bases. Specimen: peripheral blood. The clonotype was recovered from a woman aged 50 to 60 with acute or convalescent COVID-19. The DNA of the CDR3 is TGTGCCAGCAGATCGACCGGGACTAGCGGCACAGATACGCAGTATTTT. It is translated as CASRSTGTSGTDTQYF.